This T cell receptor beta chain came from a study of cytomegalovirus exposure and HLA in healthy donors. Details on this clone: The antigen remains unidentified.

PCR involved 60 Vbeta and 13 Jbeta primers. Clones were sequenced by immunoSEQ multiplex PCR, and TCRdb holds only the in-frame ones, with some missing. The repertoire holds 150,000 or so clones, with under 85% as singletons. CDR3 length: 13 residues. Germline V gene lookup returns CDR1 MDHEN and CDR2 SYDVKM. The ends were cut back, 6 bases at V and 12 bases at J, with 17 bases in the middle. Study outcomes and limitations: Among TCR beta chains, those listed as cytomegalovirus-associated numbered over 150.

The sequencing sample was made of PBMCs. The TCR sequence derives from a human donor in good health. V gene TRBV28 combines with J gene TRBJ2-2; possible D gene TRBD2, 6 bases. CDR3 sequence reads: CASSPPEGRKLFF. In DNA, the CDR3 is TGTGCCAGCAGCCCACCGGAGGGGCGAAAGCTGTTTTTT.